This T cell receptor beta chain was identified during a study of blood T cells in healthy people across ages. The study, taken as a whole, reports: Donor CMV infection status was unknown, possibly confounding age-related changes in expanded clonotypes. Bulk PBMC profiling left naive and antigen-experienced comparisons inconclusive.

Concerning this clonotype itself: The antigen is undetermined.

Primed by a sample-barcoded 5' primer and a J-beta primer mix, a second PCR proceeded for about 6 to 11 cycles. Researchers report that a template-switch adaptor with 12 random nucleotides tagged each cDNA molecule. Each CDR3 protein gets one entry after TCRdb re-called the 5' RACE reads with MiXCR. Of more than 650,000 distinct CDR3 sequences listed, 22% are singletons. Trimming at V came to 0 bases and at J to 7 bases, leaving 10 bases not matched to a gene. Germline CDR1 and CDR2: SGHVS and FQNEAQ. The CDR3 consists of 17 residues. The receptor was isolated from a man aged 65 to 79 in good health. The chain links TRBV7-8 to TRBJ2-1, with TRBD2 matching 9 bases. The sequenced sample consisted of blood. The CDR3 spells CASSLAQAGGLRNEQFF. For the CDR3, the DNA is TGTGCCAGCAGCTTAGCACAGGCGGGGGGGCTTCGTAATGAGCAGTTCTTC.